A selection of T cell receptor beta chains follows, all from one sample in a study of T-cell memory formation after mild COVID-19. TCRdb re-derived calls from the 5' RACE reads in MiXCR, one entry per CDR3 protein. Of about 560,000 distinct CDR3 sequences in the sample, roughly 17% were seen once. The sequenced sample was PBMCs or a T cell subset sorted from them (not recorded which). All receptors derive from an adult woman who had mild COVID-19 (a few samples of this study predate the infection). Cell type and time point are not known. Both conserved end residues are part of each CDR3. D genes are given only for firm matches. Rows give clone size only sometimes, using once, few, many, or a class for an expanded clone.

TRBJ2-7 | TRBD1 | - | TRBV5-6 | TGTGCCAGCAGCTTGTTCGGGACAGGGGTCTACGAGCAGTACTTC | CASSLFGTGVYEQYF
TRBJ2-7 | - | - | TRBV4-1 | TGCGCCAGCAGCCAATCCCTCCCTATCGGGAGTTTTACCTACGAGCAGTACTTC | CASSQSLPIGSFTYEQYF
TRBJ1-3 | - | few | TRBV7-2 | TGTGCCAGCAGCTTAGAAGGGGGACTCTCTGGAAACACCATATATTTT | CASSLEGGLSGNTIYF
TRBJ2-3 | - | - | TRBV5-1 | TGCGCCAGCAGAGGACATAGCGGAGATACGCAGTATTTT | CASRGHSGDTQYF
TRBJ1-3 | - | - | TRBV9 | TGTGCCAGCAGCGTAACCGAGGGAGTGTTCTTTGGAAACACCATATATTTT | CASSVTEGVFFGNTIYF
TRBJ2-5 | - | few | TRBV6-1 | TGTGCCAGCAGTGATCTGCAAGAGACCCAGTACTTC | CASSDLQETQYF
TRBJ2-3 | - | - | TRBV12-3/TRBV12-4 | TGTGCCAGCACTGGGGGTGTGGGGTCAGATACGCAGTATTTT | CASTGGVGSDTQYF
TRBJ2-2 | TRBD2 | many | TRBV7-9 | TGTGCCAGCAGCTTAGATACGGGAGGCACCGGGGAGCTGTTTTTT | CASSLDTGGTGELFF
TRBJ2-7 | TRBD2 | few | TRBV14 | TGTGCCAGCAGCGGACTAGCGAAAAGAGGCTACGAGCAGTACTTC | CASSGLAKRGYEQYF
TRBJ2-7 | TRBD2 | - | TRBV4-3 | TGCGCCAGCAGCCAAGGTCTACTAGCGAACTCCTACGAGCAGTACTTC | CASSQGLLANSYEQYF
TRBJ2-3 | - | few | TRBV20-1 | TGCAGTGCTACCCGGAGGGAGACTAACTCTTTCACAGATACGCAGTATTTT | CSATRRETNSFTDTQYF
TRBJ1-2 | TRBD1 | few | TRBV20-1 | TGCAGTGCGCAAGACAGGGCCCAGGAAAGAGGCTACACCTTC | CSAQDRAQERGYTF
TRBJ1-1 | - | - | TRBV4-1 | TGCGCCAGCAGCCGTGATAGAAACAGCCCCCTTGAAGCTTTCTTT | CASSRDRNSPLEAFF
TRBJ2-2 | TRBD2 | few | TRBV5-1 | TGCGCCAGCCCCTTAGCGGGAGTATGGTTAGCCGGGGAGCTGTTTTTT | CASPLAGVWLAGELFF
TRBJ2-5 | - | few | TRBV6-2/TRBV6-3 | TGTGCCAGCAGTTACTCGAAGGGGACCCAGTACTTC | CASSYSKGTQYF
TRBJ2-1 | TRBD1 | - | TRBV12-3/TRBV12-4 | TGTGCCAGCAGTTGGGGAGGGACAGGGGGTTTGAATGAGCAGTTCTTC | CASSWGGTGGLNEQFF
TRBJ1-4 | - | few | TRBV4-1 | TGCGCCAGCAGCCAAGATGAGGGACCGGGTGAAAAACTGTTTTTT | CASSQDEGPGEKLFF
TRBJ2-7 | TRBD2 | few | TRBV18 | TGTGCCAGCTCACCCGGGACTAGCGGGGTCTACGAGCAGTACTTC | CASSPGTSGVYEQYF
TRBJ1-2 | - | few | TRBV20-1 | TGCAGTGCTTCCCGATTAAACAGGGCTAGCTATGGCTACACCTTC | CSASRLNRASYGYTF
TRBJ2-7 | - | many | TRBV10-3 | TGTGCCACAGTTGGGAGCAGCTCCTACGAGCAGTACTTC | CATVGSSSYEQYF
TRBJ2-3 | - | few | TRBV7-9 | TGTGCCAGCAGCTTAGCGTTTGAAATCCGGGGATACACGCAGTATTTT | CASSLAFEIRGYTQYF
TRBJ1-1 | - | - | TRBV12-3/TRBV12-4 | TGTGCCAGCAGTTTGGCCAGTTTGAACACTGAAGCTTTCTTT | CASSLASLNTEAFF
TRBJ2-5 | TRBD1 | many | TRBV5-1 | TGCGCCAGCTCCTTCGGCAGGGGGCTGAGGGAGACCCAGTACTTC | CASSFGRGLRETQYF
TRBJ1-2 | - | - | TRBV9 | TGTGCCAGCAGCGTAGCTGGCTCTCGCACTAACTATGGCTACACCTTC | CASSVAGSRTNYGYTF
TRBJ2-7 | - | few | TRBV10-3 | TGTGCCATCAGTGACCCGACCGCCTACGAGCAGTACTTC | CAISDPTAYEQYF
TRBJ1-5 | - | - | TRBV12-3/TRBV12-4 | TGTGCCAGCACCAGGGCGGGACACAATCAGCCCCAGCATTTT | CASTRAGHNQPQHF
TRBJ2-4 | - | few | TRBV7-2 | TGTGCCAGCAGCTTAACCCCTAGTAGCGAACGGATTCAGTACTTC | CASSLTPSSERIQYF
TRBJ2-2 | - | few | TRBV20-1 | TGCAGTGCTAGAGATATCAGTCTCCCGTCGAACACCGGGGAGCTGTTTTTT | CSARDISLPSNTGELFF
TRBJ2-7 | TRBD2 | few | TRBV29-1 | TGCAGCGCCCGTCCACTAGCGGGTTCCTACGAGCAGTACTTC | CSARPLAGSYEQYF
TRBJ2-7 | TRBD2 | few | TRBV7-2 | TGTGCCAGCAGCTTAGGGGAGCGGGGGCCCTACGAGCAGTACTTC | CASSLGERGPYEQYF
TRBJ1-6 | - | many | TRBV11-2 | TGTGCCAGCAGCTTAGGTGGGGGGAAGTCACCCCTCCACTTT | CASSLGGGKSPLHF
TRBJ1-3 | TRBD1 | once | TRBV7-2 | TGTGCCAGCAGCTCCGGGACAGGGATCCCTGGAAACACCATATATTTT | CASSSGTGIPGNTIYF
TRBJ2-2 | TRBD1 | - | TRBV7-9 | TGTGCCAGCAGCTTAGCAGGACAGGCTAAAGAGCTGTTTTTT | CASSLAGQAKELFF
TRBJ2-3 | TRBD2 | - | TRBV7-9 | TGTGCCAGCAGCTTTATAATTCGAGCGGGAGCGGTCGTTCTCCCGGATACGCAGTATTTT | CASSFIIRAGAVVLPDTQYF
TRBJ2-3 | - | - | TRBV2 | TGTGCCAGCAGTGAGGTAGATACGCAGTATTTT | CASSEVDTQYF
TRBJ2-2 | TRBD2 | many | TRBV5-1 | TGCGCCAGCAGCTCCCGGGAGGCGGGTACCGGGGAGCTGTTTTTT | CASSSREAGTGELFF
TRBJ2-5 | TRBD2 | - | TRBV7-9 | TGTGCCAGCAGCACGGGGGGAGAGACCCAGTACTTC | CASSTGGETQYF
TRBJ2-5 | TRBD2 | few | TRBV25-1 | TGTGCCAGCAGTGAATCTAGCGGGATTGAGACCCAGTACTTC | CASSESSGIETQYF
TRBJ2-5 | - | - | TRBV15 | TGTGCCACCAGCAGAGGCGGCAAATCCAGGGGAGAGACCCAGTACTTC | CATSRGGKSRGETQYF
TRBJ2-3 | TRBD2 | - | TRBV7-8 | TGTGCCAGCAGCTTAGAGCTAGCGGGGGGGCGGACAGATACGCAGTATTTT | CASSLELAGGRTDTQYF
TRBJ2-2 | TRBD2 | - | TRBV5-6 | TGTGCCAGCAGCTTGGTAATCCTAGCGGGAGGCACCGGGGAGCTGTTTTTT | CASSLVILAGGTGELFF